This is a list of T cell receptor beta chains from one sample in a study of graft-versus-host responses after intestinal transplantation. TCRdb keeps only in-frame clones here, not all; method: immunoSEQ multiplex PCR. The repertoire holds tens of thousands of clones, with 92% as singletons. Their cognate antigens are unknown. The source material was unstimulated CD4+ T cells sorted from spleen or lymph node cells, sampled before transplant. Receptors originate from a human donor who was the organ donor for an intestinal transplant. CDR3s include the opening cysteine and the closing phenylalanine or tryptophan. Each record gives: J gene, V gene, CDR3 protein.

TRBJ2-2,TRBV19,CASSIVLAGTNTGELFF
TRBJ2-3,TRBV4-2,CASSQASGTGLSSSTDTQYF
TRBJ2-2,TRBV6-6,CASTSPDRWHGELFF
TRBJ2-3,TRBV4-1,CASSQALLQGAEDTQYF
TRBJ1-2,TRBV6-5,CASSRGKDYGYTF
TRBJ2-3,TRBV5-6,CASRLLTDTQYF
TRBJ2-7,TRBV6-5,CASRTRTSGYEQYF
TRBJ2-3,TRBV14,CASSQGRLDTQYF
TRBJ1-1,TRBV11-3,CASSSYGSTEAFF
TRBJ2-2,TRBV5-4,CASSLGGGSHTGELFF
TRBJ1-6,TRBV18,CASSPGRFNSPLHF
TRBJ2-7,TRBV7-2,CASSAGSYEQYF